The 17 T cell receptor beta chains given below trace back to one sample, sequenced in a study of patients and donors after allogeneic stem cell transplantation. One entry per CDR3 protein results from TCRdb running MiXCR on the RT-PCR reads. The table shows more than 850,000 distinct CDR3 sequences, with roughly 17% occurring only once. Material for sequencing was blood, either unsorted or a sorted T cell fraction (not recorded which). The receptors here all came from a human donor who was either an allogeneic HSCT recipient or a stem cell or donor lymphocyte infusion donor (not recorded which). It is not recorded whose cells these are; they may come from a transplant donor.

V and J are TRBV25-1 and TRBJ2-1; 10 bases map to TRBD2. The CDR3 length is 15 residues. Per germline, CDR1 MGHDK and CDR2 SYGVNS. Trimming removed 6 bases from V and 6 bases from J; junction bases left unmatched: 8. CDR3 DNA sequence: TGTGCCAGCAGACCCACTAGCGGGGTCGGCAATGAGCAGTTCTTC. It translates to CASRPTSGVGNEQFF.

The chain combines TRBV11-2 with TRBJ1-1, with 8 bases identical to TRBD1. Germline values: CDR1 SGHAT, CDR2 FQNNGV. The CDR3 totals 18 residues. V lost 2 bases, J lost 5 bases, and 16 bases stayed unmatched. Here the CDR3 DNA reads TGTGCCAGCAGCTTAATTTATTCGTTTGGCAGGGGGCGGACTGAAGCTTTCTTT. Translating it yields CASSLIYSFGRGRTEAFF. The full variable domain, completed using reference TRBV11-2 and TRBJ1-1, is EAGVAQSPRYKIIEKRQSVAFWCNPISGHATLYWYQQILGQGPKLLIQFQNNGVVDDSQLPKDRFSAERLKGVDSTLKIQPAKLEDSAVYLCASSLIYSFGRGRTEAFFGQGTRLTVV.

The chain links TRBV6-5 to TRBJ2-1; 7 bases are shared with TRBD2. The CDR3 contains 17 residues. Per the germline V gene, CDR1 is MNHEY and CDR2 is SVGAGI. The J segment lost 4 bases and the V segment lost 0 bases, leaving 9 bases of the junction unmatched. DNA of the CDR3: TGTGCCAGCAGTTACTCGAGTAGGTGGGGGGGGTACAATGAGCAGTTCTTC. Translation gives CASSYSSRWGGYNEQFF.

The CDR3 DNA sequence: TGTGCCAGCAGTTTACGGGGACGGCTGAACACTGAAGCTTTCTTT. This translates into CASSLRGRLNTEAFF. V is TRBV12-3 or TRBV12-4 and J is TRBJ1-1, with D possibly matching TRBD1 (5 bases). Deletions cut 2 bases from V and 0 bases from J, with 10 bases between. The CDR3 has 15 amino acids.

The J gene is TRBJ1-2, the V gene TRBV7-6, with no clear D. The CDR3 has 15 residues. V gave up 5 bases and J gave up 1 base, with 14 bases separating them. Germline V lookup: CDR1 SGHVS, CDR2 FNYEAQ. CDR3: CASSPGRKDNYGYTF. Written as DNA, the CDR3 is TGTGCCAGCAGCCCTGGACGGAAGGATAACTATGGCTACACCTTC.

In its sample, this clonotype was seen a few times. The rearrangement links TRBV28 to TRBJ2-7, with 12 bases fitting TRBD2. The CDR3 loop spans 15 amino acids. Germline V gives CDR1 MDHEN, CDR2 SYDVKM. The V gene end was trimmed by 6 bases and the J gene end by 4 bases; junction bases not matched to a gene: 7. For the CDR3, the DNA is TGTGCCAGCAGGCCAGGACTAGCGGGATGGTACGAGCAGTACTTC. Protein product: CASRPGLAGWYEQYF.

This clonotype was seen only a few times. The V call is TRBV12-3 or TRBV12-4, the J call TRBJ2-7; the D gene could be TRBD1 or TRBD2 (5 bases each). The CDR3 has 12 amino acids. Trimming cost V 6 bases and J 8 bases, with 14 bases left between them. The CDR3 DNA follows: TGTGCCAGCAGCCTCCAGCCGGGACAGCAGTACTTC. Translation: CASSLQPGQQYF.

A few counts support this clonotype. This chain links TRBV18 with TRBJ1-5, with a tentative D call TRBD1 (5 bases). V lost 1 base to trimming and J lost 5 bases, with 15 bases between them. Germline loops: CDR1 KGHSH, CDR2 LQKENI. CDR3 length: 16 amino acids. CDR3 nucleotides: TGTGCCAGCTCACCACTAATTTTCAGGGCCCATCAGCCCCAGCATTTT. This translates into CASSPLIFRAHQPQHF.

This clonotype was detected only a few times. The V and J genes are TRBV5-1 and TRBJ2-2, with TRBD1 matching 7 bases. CDR1 is SGHRS and CDR2 is YFSETQ in the germline V gene. V was clipped by 3 bases and J by 6 bases; unmatched bases: 8. CDR3 length: 15 amino acids. CDR3 sequence (DNA): TGCGCCAGCAGCTCTAGGGGGCCACGTTCCGGGGAGCTGTTTTTT. Protein: CASSSRGPRSGELFF.

The rearrangement links TRBV12-3 or TRBV12-4 to TRBJ1-5, with a tentative D call TRBD1 (5 bases). V dropped 2 bases and J dropped 3 bases, with 11 bases sitting between them. CDR3 length: 15 amino acids. CDR3 bases: TGTGCCAGCAGTTTAAGGGGCGCCGACAATCAGCCCCAGCATTTT. Its protein is CASSLRGADNQPQHF.

This clonotype occurred many times. CDR3 loop: CASSFHPAPGHGNTGELFF. Here the CDR3 DNA reads TGTGCCAGCAGTTTCCACCCGGCTCCGGGACACGGAAACACCGGGGAGCTGTTTTTT. This rearrangement joins TRBV12-3 or TRBV12-4 to TRBJ2-2; D is possibly TRBD1 (6 bases). CDR3 length: 19 residues. The V end lost 3 bases, the J end lost 2 bases, and 22 bases lay between the germline ends.

This clonotype was seen only a few times. This CDR3 reads CASSYNRRGTEAFF. The CDR3 bases are TGTGCCAGCAGTTACAACAGGAGGGGCACTGAAGCTTTCTTT. The chain couples TRBV6-5 to TRBJ1-1; the D gene is possibly TRBD1 (5 bases). This CDR3 contains 14 residues. Germline loops: CDR1 MNHEY, CDR2 SVGAGI. V dropped 2 bases and J dropped 4 bases, with 11 bases sitting between them.

This chain uses TRBV7-9 with TRBJ2-3, with TRBD1 matching over 9 bases. This CDR3 spans 16 amino acids. Germline-derived CDR1 and CDR2 are SEHNR and FQNEAQ (reference sequence). V trimming: 4 bases; J trimming: 3 bases; junction bases outside the gene matches: 8. The CDR3 DNA reads TGTGCCAGCAGCTCCAGACAGGGGGGATATACAGATACGCAGTATTTT. Its translation is CASSSRQGGYTDTQYF.

This clonotype came up a few times. The chain uses TRBV4-2 and TRBJ1-5; D unclear. This CDR3 is built from 15 residues. The V end was cut by 0 bases, the J end by 0 bases, with 6 bases between. CDR1 LGHNA and CDR2 YNFKEQ come from the germline V gene. CDR3 residues: CASSQEGISNQPQHF. The CDR3 DNA follows: TGTGCCAGCAGCCAAGAGGGGATTAGCAATCAGCCCCAGCATTTT.

By proportion, this clonotype is medium-sized. The genes are TRBV5-6 and TRBJ2-2; possible D gene TRBD1, 5 bases. The germline V gene has CDR1 SGHDT and CDR2 YYEEEE. CDR3 length: 15 residues. Trimming cost V 1 base and J 3 bases, with 10 bases left between them. CDR3 sequence reads: CASSLTSGYTGELFF. The CDR3 nucleotides read TGTGCCAGCAGCTTGACGTCAGGGTACACCGGGGAGCTGTTTTTT.

This clonotype has a count of ten or more. V gene TRBV5-1 combines with J gene TRBJ2-1; D not certain. Germline CDR1 is SGHRS and CDR2 is YFSETQ. The CDR3 totals 12 residues. Trimming left V 3 bases short and J 8 bases short, with 9 bases between. The CDR3 here is CASSSYFDEQFF. The CDR3 DNA sequence: TGCGCCAGCAGCTCTTATTTCGATGAGCAGTTCTTC.

This clonotype was seen a handful of times. The chain recombines TRBV5-1 with TRBJ2-1; D uncertain. Trimming removed 2 bases at V and 2 bases at J, with 8 bases between. Germline loops: CDR1 SGHRS, CDR2 YFSETQ. The CDR3 has 14 residues. CDR3 in amino acids: CASSFSAPYNEQFF. The CDR3 coding sequence is TGCGCCAGCAGCTTCAGCGCGCCCTACAATGAGCAGTTCTTC.